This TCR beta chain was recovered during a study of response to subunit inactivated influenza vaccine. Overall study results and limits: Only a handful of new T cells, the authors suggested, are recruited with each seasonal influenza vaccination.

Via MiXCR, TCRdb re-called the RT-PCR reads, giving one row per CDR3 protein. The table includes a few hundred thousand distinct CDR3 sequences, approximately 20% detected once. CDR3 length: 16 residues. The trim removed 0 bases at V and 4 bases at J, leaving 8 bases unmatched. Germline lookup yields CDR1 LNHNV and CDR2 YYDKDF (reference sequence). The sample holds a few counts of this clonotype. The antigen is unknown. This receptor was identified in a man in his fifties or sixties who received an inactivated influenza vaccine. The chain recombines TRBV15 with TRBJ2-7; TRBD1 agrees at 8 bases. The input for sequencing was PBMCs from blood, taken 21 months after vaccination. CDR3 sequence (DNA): TGTGCCACCAGCAGAGACGAGTTGGACAGGGCGTACGAGCAGTACTTC. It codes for CATSRDELDRAYEQYF.